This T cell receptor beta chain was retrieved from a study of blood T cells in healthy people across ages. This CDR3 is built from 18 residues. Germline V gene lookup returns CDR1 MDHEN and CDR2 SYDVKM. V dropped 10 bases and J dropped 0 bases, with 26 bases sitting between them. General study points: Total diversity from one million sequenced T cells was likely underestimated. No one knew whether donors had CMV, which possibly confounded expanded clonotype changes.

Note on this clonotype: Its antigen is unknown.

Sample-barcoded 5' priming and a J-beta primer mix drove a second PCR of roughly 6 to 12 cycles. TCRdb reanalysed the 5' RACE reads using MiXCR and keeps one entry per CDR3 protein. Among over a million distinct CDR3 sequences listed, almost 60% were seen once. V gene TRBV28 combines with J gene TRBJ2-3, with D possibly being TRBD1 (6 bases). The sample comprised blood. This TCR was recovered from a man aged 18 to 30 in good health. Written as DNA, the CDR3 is TGTGCCAATGCACACAACCGGGACATCTTAACTAGCACAGATACGCAGTATTTT. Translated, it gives CANAHNRDILTSTDTQYF.